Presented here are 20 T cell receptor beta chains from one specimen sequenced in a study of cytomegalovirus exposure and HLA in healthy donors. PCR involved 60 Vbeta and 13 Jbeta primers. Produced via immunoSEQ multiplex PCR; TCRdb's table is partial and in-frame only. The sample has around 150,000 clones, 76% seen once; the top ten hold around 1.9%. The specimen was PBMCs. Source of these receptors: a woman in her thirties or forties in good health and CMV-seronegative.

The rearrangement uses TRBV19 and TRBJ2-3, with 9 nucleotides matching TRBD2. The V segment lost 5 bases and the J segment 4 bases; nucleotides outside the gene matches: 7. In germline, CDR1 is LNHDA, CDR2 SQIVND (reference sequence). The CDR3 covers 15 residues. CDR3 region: CASSRLAVLSDTQYF. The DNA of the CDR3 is TGTGCCAGTAGTCGACTAGCGGTACTCTCAGATACGCAGTATTTT. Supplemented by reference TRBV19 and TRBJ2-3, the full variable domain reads DGGITQSPKYLFRKEGQNVTLSCEQNLNHDAMYWYRQDPGQGLRLIYYSQIVNDFQKGDIAEGYSVSREKKESFPLTVTSAQKNPTAFYLCASSRLAVLSDTQYFGPGTRLTVL.

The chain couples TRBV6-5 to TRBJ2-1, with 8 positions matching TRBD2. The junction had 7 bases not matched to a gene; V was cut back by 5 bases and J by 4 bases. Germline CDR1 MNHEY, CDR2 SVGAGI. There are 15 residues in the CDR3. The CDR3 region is CASSASGQGYNEQFF. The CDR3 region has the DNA TGTGCCAGCAGTGCTAGCGGGCAAGGTTACAATGAGCAGTTCTTC.

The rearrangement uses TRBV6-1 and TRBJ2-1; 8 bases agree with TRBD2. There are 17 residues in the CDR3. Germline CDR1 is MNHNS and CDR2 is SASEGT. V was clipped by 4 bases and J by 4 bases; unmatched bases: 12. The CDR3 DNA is TGTGCCAGCAGTGGACCGATGGGTAGCGGGATATACAATGAGCAGTTCTTC. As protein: CASSGPMGSGIYNEQFF.

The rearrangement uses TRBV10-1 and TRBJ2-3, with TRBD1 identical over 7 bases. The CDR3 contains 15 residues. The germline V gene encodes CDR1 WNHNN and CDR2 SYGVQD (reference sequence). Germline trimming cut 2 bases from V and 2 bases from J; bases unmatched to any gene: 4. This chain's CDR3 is CASSEGGQVTDTQYF. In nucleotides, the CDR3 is TGCGCCAGCAGTGAGGGCGGACAGGTCACAGATACGCAGTATTTT.

This CDR3 reads CASSLVGEGYTEAFF. CDR3 nucleotide sequence: TGTGCCAGCAGCTTAGTCGGGGAGGGGTACACTGAAGCTTTCTTT. This chain joins TRBV7-9 and TRBJ1-1, with TRBD1 as a possible D gene (5 bases). Germline V gene sequence: CDR1 SEHNR, CDR2 FQNEAQ (reference sequence). The CDR3 runs to 15 residues. V gave up 1 base and J gave up 3 bases, with 12 bases separating them. Based on the CDR3 plus reference TRBV7-9 and TRBJ1-1, the full variable domain is DTGVSQNPRHKITKRGQNVTFRCDPISEHNRLYWYRQTLGQGPEFLTYFQNEAQLEKSRLLSDRFSAERPKGSFSTLEIQRTEQGDSAMYLCASSLVGEGYTEAFFGQGTRLTVV.

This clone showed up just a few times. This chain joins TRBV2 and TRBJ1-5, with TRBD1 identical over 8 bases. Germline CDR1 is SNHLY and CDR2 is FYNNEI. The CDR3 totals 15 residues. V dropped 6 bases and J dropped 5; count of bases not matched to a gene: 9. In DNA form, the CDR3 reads TGTGCCAGCAGGGCAGGGGGCGAGATAGATCAGCCCCAGCATTTT. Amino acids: CASRAGGEIDQPQHF.

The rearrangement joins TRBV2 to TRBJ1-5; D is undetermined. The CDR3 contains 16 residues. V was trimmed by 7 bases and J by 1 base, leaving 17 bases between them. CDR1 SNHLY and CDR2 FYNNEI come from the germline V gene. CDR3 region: CASTTAGGGSNQPQHF. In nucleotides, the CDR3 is TGTGCCAGCACCACCGCGGGAGGAGGGAGCAATCAGCCCCAGCATTTT.

In nucleotides, the CDR3 is TGCAGCGTTGAAGATCGGGACAGGAGCTCCTACGAGCAGTACTTC. Encoded protein: CSVEDRDRSSYEQYF. The gene calls are TRBV29-1 and TRBJ2-7; 8 nucleotides align to TRBD1. The CDR3 extends over 15 amino acids. The V and J ends lost 0 bases and 0 bases, in that order; junction bases with no gene match: 4. CDR1 SQVTM and CDR2 ANQGSEA come from the germline V gene.

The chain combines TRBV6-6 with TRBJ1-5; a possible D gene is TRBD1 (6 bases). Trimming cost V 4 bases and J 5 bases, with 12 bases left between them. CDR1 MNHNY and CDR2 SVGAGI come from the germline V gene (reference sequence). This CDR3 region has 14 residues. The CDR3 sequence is CASSFTGTDQPQHF. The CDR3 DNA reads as TGTGCCAGCAGTTTCACAGGGACGGATCAGCCCCAGCATTTT.

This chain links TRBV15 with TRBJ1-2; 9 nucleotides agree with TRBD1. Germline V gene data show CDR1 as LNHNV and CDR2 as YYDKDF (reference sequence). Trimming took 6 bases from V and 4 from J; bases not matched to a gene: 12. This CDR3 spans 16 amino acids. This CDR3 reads CATSLPGTGNSYGYTF. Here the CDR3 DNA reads TGTGCCACCAGTCTACCCGGGACAGGGAATAGCTATGGCTACACCTTC.

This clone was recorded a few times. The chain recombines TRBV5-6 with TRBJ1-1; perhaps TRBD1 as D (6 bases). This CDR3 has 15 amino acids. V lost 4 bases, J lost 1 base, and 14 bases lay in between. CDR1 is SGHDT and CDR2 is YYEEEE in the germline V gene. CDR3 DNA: TGTGCCAGCAGCCTATTTAGGGGACAGAACACTGAAGCTTTCTTT. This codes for CASSLFRGQNTEAFF.

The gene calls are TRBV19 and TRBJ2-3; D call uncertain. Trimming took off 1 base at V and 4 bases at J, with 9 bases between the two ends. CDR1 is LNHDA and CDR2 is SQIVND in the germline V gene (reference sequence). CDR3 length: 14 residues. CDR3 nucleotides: TGTGCCAGTAGTATAGTTAATTCCGCAGATACGCAGTATTTT. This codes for CASSIVNSADTQYF.

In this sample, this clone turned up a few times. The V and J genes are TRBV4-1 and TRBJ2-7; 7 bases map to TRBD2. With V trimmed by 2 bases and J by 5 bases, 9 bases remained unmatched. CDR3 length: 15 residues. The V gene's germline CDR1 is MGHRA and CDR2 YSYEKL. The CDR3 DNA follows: TGCGCCAGCAGCCAACTAGGCGGGAGCATAGACGAGCAGTACTTC. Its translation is CASSQLGGSIDEQYF.

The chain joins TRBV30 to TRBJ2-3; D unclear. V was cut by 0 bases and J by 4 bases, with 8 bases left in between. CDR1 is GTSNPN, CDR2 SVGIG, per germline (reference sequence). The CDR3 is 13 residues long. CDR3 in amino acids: CAWSVPAADTQYF. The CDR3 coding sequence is TGTGCCTGGAGTGTACCGGCGGCAGATACGCAGTATTTT.

This CDR3 is CASSRVGGTNEKLFF. The CDR3 DNA is TGTGCCAGCAGCCGCGTCGGGGGGACTAATGAAAAACTGTTTTTT. The chain joins TRBV5-4 to TRBJ1-4; weak D call: TRBD1 (5 bases). The ends were cut back, 4 bases at V and 2 bases at J, with 12 bases in the middle. CDR3 length: 15 amino acids. Germline V lookup: CDR1 SGHNT, CDR2 YYREEE (reference sequence).

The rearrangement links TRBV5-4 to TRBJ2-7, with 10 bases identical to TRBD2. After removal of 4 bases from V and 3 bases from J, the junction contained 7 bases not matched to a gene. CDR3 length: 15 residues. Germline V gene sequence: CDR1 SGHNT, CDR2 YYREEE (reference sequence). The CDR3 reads CASSPERGGLYEQYF. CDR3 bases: TGTGCCAGCAGCCCGGAGCGGGGGGGCCTCTACGAGCAGTACTTC.

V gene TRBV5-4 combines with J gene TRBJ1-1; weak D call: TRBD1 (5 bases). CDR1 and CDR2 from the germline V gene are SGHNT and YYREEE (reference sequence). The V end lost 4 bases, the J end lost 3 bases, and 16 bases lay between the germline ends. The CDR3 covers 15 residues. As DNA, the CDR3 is TGTGCCAGCAGCCCGGGGGGGAGTTGGGACACTGAAGCTTTCTTT. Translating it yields CASSPGGSWDTEAFF.

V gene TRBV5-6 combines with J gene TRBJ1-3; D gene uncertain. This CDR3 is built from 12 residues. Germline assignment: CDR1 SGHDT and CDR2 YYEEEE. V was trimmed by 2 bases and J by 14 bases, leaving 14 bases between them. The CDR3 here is CASSFGAQFVYF. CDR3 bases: TGTGCCAGCAGCTTCGGAGCCCAGTTCGTATATTTT.

The CDR3 loop is CATGQDSYEQYF. In DNA form, the CDR3 reads TGTGCCACTGGACAGGACTCCTACGAGCAGTACTTC. The V call is TRBV19, the J call TRBJ2-7, with 7 positions matching TRBD1. CDR1 and CDR2 from the germline V gene are LNHDA and SQIVND (reference sequence). The CDR3 is made up of 12 amino acids. Trimming took 10 bases from V and 0 from J; bases not matched to a gene: 3.

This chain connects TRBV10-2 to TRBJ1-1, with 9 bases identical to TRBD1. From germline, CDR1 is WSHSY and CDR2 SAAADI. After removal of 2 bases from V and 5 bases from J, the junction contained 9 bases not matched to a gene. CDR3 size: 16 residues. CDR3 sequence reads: CASSEGEQGARTEAFF. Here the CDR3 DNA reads TGCGCCAGCAGTGAGGGGGAACAGGGGGCGCGAACTGAAGCTTTCTTT.